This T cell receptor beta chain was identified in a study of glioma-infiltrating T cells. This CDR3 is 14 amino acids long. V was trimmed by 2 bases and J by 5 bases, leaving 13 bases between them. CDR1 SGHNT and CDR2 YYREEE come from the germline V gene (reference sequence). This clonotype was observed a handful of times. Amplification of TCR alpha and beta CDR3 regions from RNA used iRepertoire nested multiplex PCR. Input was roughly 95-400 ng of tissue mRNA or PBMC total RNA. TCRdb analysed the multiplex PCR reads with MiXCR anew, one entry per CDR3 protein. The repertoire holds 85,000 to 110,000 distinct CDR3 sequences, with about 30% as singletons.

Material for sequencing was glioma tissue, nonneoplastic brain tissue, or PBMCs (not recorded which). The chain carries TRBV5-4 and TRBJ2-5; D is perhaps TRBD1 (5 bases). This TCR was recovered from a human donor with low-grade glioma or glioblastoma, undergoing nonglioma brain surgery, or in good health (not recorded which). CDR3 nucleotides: TGTGCCAGCAGCTTTTCCGACAGCCGCGAGACCCAGTACTTC. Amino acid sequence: CASSFSDSRETQYF.